The clone carrying this T cell receptor (beta chain) was counted ten times or more. The antigen remains unidentified. The sample belongs to a study of human T cells and chemical hapten exposure. Overall study context: The cohort included alopecia areata under or over 50% scalp, totalis and universalis.

V lost 0 bases, J lost 3 bases, and 5 bases stayed unmatched. CDR3 length: 15 amino acids. CDR1 and CDR2 (germline): SGDLS, YYNGEE. The time point here: patch test 1, 2 weeks after DPC sensitization. The treatment denotes: therapeutic diphenylcyclopropenone sensitization with weekly scalp DPC. Via MiXCR, TCRdb re-called the RACE reads, giving one row per CDR3 protein. The sample has about 99,000 distinct CDR3 sequences, over 10% seen once. Study findings and constraints: Compared with pre-sensitization or healthy control sets, expanded TCRs clustered more.

The chain uses TRBV9 and TRBJ2-5; 7 bases align to TRBD1. Sequenced material: whole blood, taken in connection with sensitization to the hapten diphenylcyclopropenone (DPC). This clonotype originated in a woman in her thirties or forties with alopecia areata. Some clones in this sample may be carry-over from other donors' samples. CDR3 loop: CASSVGTGPKETQYF. CDR3 DNA: TGTGCCAGCAGCGTAGGGACAGGACCCAAAGAGACCCAGTACTTC.